Following are 2 T cell receptor beta chains from one sample sequenced in a study of cytomegalovirus exposure and HLA in healthy donors. PCR involved 60 Vbeta and 13 Jbeta primers. TCRdb's table, derived via immunoSEQ multiplex PCR, lists solely in-frame clones and lacks some. The table shows about 90,000 clones, with 55% to 70% occurring only once. The material sequenced was PBMCs. The receptors come from a woman between 50 and 59 years old in good health and CMV-seropositive.

This chain connects TRBV4-2 to TRBJ2-3, with 8 bases lining up with TRBD2. J gave up 2 bases and V 1 base, and 8 bases lay outside the gene matches. The CDR3 is 17 residues long. Germline V gene data show CDR1 as LGHNA and CDR2 as YNFKEQ. The CDR3 protein is CASSQAFGGGTTDTQYF. As DNA, the CDR3 is TGTGCCAGCAGCCAAGCGTTCGGCGGGGGGACCACAGATACGCAGTATTTT.

This clone occurred a few times. The gene calls are TRBV6-5 and TRBJ1-4; possible D gene TRBD1, 5 bases. This CDR3 is 13 amino acids long. The ends were cut back, 5 bases at V and 8 bases at J, with 12 bases in the middle. The V gene's germline CDR1 is MNHEY and CDR2 SVGAGI. The CDR3 DNA is TGTGCCAGCAGTGGGGCCATAGAGGAAAAACTGTTTTTT. Its protein is CASSGAIEEKLFF.